The entry that follows covers one T cell receptor beta chain sequence. Its specific antigen is unknown. There are no base qualities to consult, and no much larger clone falls within one base. In the prospective study, participants were roughly 18 to 100 years old, resided in about two dozen geographic areas of the United States, and were enrolled through a virtual design. Cohort assignment in the prospective study relied on participant-reported clinical history from a screening survey and a study questionnaire. Recovered participants in ImmuneRACE Cohort 3 were defined by two consecutive negative NP/OP PCR tests, clearance by a healthcare professional, or resolution of symptoms. In the prospective study, whole blood, serum and a nasopharyngeal or oropharyngeal swab were collected from each participant by mobile phlebotomists. Additional blood draws and questionnaires over an approximately two-month period could optionally be provided by prospective study participants. Prospective study blood samples were shipped either frozen or at room temperature before DNA extraction.

The V and J ends are trimmed by 5 bases and 0 bases, leaving 10 bases between them. Looking up the germline V gene yields CDR1 SNHLY and CDR2 FYNNEI. Including cysteine and phenylalanine, the CDR3 has 14 amino acids. The entry retains the CDR3 DNA only, 42 bases that are in frame from base 1. The sample belongs to a study of blood T cell repertoires in COVID-19 (dated by TCRdb to about 2020). For context, the study as a whole: The collaborator samples originated in the United States, Italy and Spain and spanned the acute and convalescent phases of COVID-19. The material from the prospective study consisted of cDNA or gDNA derived from T cells, B-cell-depleted T cells, or PBMCs. Subjects who had been exposed to COVID-19, were actively infected with it, or had recovered from it provided the deeply sampled blood TCRbeta repertoires that made up the dataset. The repertoires were released in a freely available public database meant as a resource for research on the immune response to SARS-CoV-2. Samples were obtained from the ongoing ImmuneRACE study (first 160 participants) and from 1,254 subjects provided by 6 global collaborators. Sample metadata almost always included a de-identified subject ID, COVID-19 status, age in years and sex. Where available, HLA class I and class II types were taken from metadata supplied by the sample provider and were not determined by assay-based typing. General study outcomes and caveats: Clinical and demographic metadata were provided uncurated, with the amount varying by source and participant.

TCRbeta CDR3 regions were amplified from genomic DNA by means of the immunoSEQ Assay, a bias-controlled multiplex PCR. In the source study's methods: The number of nucleated cells in each sample was estimated from the amplification of reference gene primers within the assay. To quantify the absolute abundance of each unique TCRbeta CDR3 rearrangement, sequence reads were collapsed and filtered. For each sample, productive Simpson clonality was calculated by taking the square root of Simpson's diversity index across productive rearrangements. In TCRdb, the immuneACCESS table is reduced to in-frame sequences with V and J assigned. These tables do not hold every clone; where another copy was compared, an unresolved V gene accounts for under half, and the others remain unexplained. V, J and clone size are those of that table, while D and trimming were read from the DNA. Within this sample are about 170,000 clones, with roughly 82% of them counted one time only. Of the sample, over 12% falls within the top ten clones.

The sequenced material came from PBMCs or T cells enriched from blood (not recorded which). The V and J segments used are TRBV2 and TRBJ1-1; the best D guess is TRBD1, with 5 bases matching. The clonotype originates from a man aged 45-65 years who had recovered from COVID-19. In nucleotide form, the sequence is TGTGCCAGCAGTTCAGGGTACATGAACACTGAAGCTTTCTTT. Its translation is CASSSGYMNTEAFF. The entire variable domain, with the stretches around the CDR3 drawn from the reference TRBV2 and TRBJ1-1 proteins, is EPEVTQTPSHQVTQMGQEVILRCVPISNHLYFYWYRQILGQKVEFLVSFYNNEISEKSEIFDDQFSVERPDGSNFTLKIRSTKLEDSAMYFCASSSGYMNTEAFFGQGTRLTVV.